The present TCR beta chain was sequenced within a study of blood T cell repertoires in COVID-19. About the study: Specimens from acute and convalescent COVID-19 originated in the United States, Italy and Spain.

Original data processing: Reference gene primer amplification in the assay estimated nucleated cell counts. Libraries were prepared by immunoSEQ multiplex PCR; TCRdb keeps only in-frame clonotypes and omits some of them. V and J calls and clone size are given by that table; D and trimming were obtained from the DNA. The data show over 250,000 clones, roughly four fifths seen once. This clone has a handful of counts. This CDR3 has 12 amino acids. Germline CDR1 reads LNHDA; CDR2 reads SQIVND (reference sequence). Between the trimmed V and J ends, which lost 10 bases and 8 bases, there was a span of 12 bases. Enrollees, about 18 to 95 years old, lived in approximately 25 US areas.

The sample consisted of PBMCs or T cells enriched from blood (not recorded which). The chain has TRBV19 and TRBJ1-6; tentative D call: TRBD1 (6 bases). The origin of this receptor is a man aged 40-50 years who had been exposed to COVID-19. CDR3 protein: CATSGAHSPLHF. In DNA form, the CDR3 reads TGTGCCACCTCAGGGGCGCATTCACCCCTCCACTTT.